Listed below are T cell receptor beta chains from one sample, sequenced in a study of CD8 T cells in Susac syndrome. TCRdb analysed the immunoSEQ multiplex PCR reads with MiXCR anew, one entry per CDR3 protein. The profile covers some 180,000 distinct CDR3 sequences, with about 94% appearing a single time and about 0.1% taken by the ten largest. What was sequenced was CD4+ T cells from PBMCs. These receptors all stem from a human donor in good health. Each CDR3 is given with its conserved first and last residue. Each record gives: CDR3 DNA, CDR3 protein, J gene, clone size, D gene, V gene. D genes are given only for firm matches. Expanded clones are given a class, and other clones once, few, many or no size at all.

TGTGCCAGCAACCCGGGACTGCCGAGGGAGCAGTACTTC | CASNPGLPREQYF | TRBJ2-7 | - | - | TRBV12-3/TRBV12-4
TGTGCCAGCAGCGTAGGGTGGGCTAGCGGGGTCACAGATACGCAGTATTTT | CASSVGWASGVTDTQYF | TRBJ2-3 | - | TRBD2 | TRBV9
TGCAGTGCTCCAAGACCGTACCAGGCGAACTATGGCTACACCTTC | CSAPRPYQANYGYTF | TRBJ1-2 | - | - | TRBV20-1
TGTGCCACCAGCCTAGGCCCCTACGAGCAGTACTTC | CATSLGPYEQYF | TRBJ2-7 | - | - | TRBV28
TGCAGTGCTAGAGATCCTAGCGGGAGGTCCCACACAGATACGCAGTATTTT | CSARDPSGRSHTDTQYF | TRBJ2-3 | - | TRBD2 | TRBV20-1
TGCAGCGTTAAGGACAGACTGGCCCACCACGAGCAGTACTTC | CSVKDRLAHHEQYF | TRBJ2-7 | - | - | TRBV29-1
TGTGCCAGCAGTTACGAGGGGAACAGTCAGCCCCAGCATTTT | CASSYEGNSQPQHF | TRBJ1-5 | once | - | TRBV6-6
TGTGCCAGCAGCTTGCTTACTAGCGGAAACAATGAGCAGTTCTTC | CASSLLTSGNNEQFF | TRBJ2-1 | - | TRBD2 | TRBV5-5
TGCGCCAGCAGCCAAGATTGGGGCGGGAGTGACTCTGGGGCCAACGTCCTGACTTTC | CASSQDWGGSDSGANVLTF | TRBJ2-6 | - | TRBD2 | TRBV4-3
TGTGCCAGCAGCCCCGGCGGGCTGGGCAATCAGCCCCAGCATTTT | CASSPGGLGNQPQHF | TRBJ1-5 | - | - | TRBV9
TGTGCCAGCCGATTTGGGAGGGAGAGGGGCACTGAAGCTTTCTTT | CASRFGRERGTEAFF | TRBJ1-1 | once | - | TRBV12-3/TRBV12-4
TGCGCCAGCAGCGCTCAGGGTCGGAGAACTGAAGCTTTCTTT | CASSAQGRRTEAFF | TRBJ1-1 | - | - | TRBV4-3
TGCAGTGCTAGCCCGGCAGGGGGCATTAGCTATGAGCAGTTCTTC | CSASPAGGISYEQFF | TRBJ2-1 | - | TRBD1 | TRBV20-1
TGTGCCAGCAGTTACTCGTACGGCACTGAAGCTTTCTTT | CASSYSYGTEAFF | TRBJ1-1 | - | - | TRBV6-5
TGCAGCGTTGAAGGGGACAGGGCCCCCTACGAGCAGTACTTC | CSVEGDRAPYEQYF | TRBJ2-7 | - | TRBD1 | TRBV29-1
TGTGCCAGCTCACCACCCGGGACAGGGAAACAAGAGACCCAGTACTTC | CASSPPGTGKQETQYF | TRBJ2-5 | - | TRBD1 | TRBV18
TGTGCCAGCGGCCAGGGGGCTAGCAATGAGCAGTTCTTC | CASGQGASNEQFF | TRBJ2-1 | - | TRBD1 | TRBV6-5
TGTGCCAGCGGTCCGGGACCGAATTCCTACGAGCAGTACTTC | CASGPGPNSYEQYF | TRBJ2-7 | - | - | TRBV2
TGCAGCGTTAGGGCGGGCACTAGCACAGATACGCAGTATTTT | CSVRAGTSTDTQYF | TRBJ2-3 | - | - | TRBV29-1
TGTGCCAGCAGTTTTCTGGAGGGGGCGAATTTGGGCTATGGCTACACCTTC | CASSFLEGANLGYGYTF | TRBJ1-2 | - | TRBD1 | TRBV27
TGTGCCAGCAGCTTAGATGTTAGCCCAGGCACAGATACGCAGTATTTT | CASSLDVSPGTDTQYF | TRBJ2-3 | - | - | TRBV7-2
TGTGCCAGCAGTCGACTAGCGGGAGGGCCAAGTGATACGCAGTATTTT | CASSRLAGGPSDTQYF | TRBJ2-3 | few | TRBD2 | TRBV27
TGTGCCAGTAGTAGAGAGCCGGGACAGGCTTATGGCTACACCTTC | CASSREPGQAYGYTF | TRBJ1-2 | - | TRBD1 | TRBV19
TGCAGTGCTAGAAGGAACATCGACACTGAAGCTTTCTTT | CSARRNIDTEAFF | TRBJ1-1 | - | - | TRBV20-1
TGCAGCGTTGACGACCGGGACAGGGGGTCCTACGAGCAGTACTTC | CSVDDRDRGSYEQYF | TRBJ2-7 | - | TRBD1 | TRBV29-1
TGTGCCACATATACCGGGACAGGGTCTGGCGAGCAGTACTTC | CATYTGTGSGEQYF | TRBJ2-7 | once | TRBD1 | TRBV6-2/TRBV6-3
TGTGCCACCAGTGATCCCCAAGCCCGCTCCTACAATGAGCAGTTCTTC | CATSDPQARSYNEQFF | TRBJ2-1 | - | - | TRBV24-1
TGTGCCAGCACTCAGGGCTACGAGCAGTACTTC | CASTQGYEQYF | TRBJ2-7 | - | - | TRBV6-2/TRBV6-3
TGTGCCAGCAGCAGAGACAGGGCCCCCTACTATGGCTACACCTTC | CASSRDRAPYYGYTF | TRBJ1-2 | - | TRBD1 | TRBV13